This TCR beta chain was sequenced for a study of monozygotic twins with inflammatory bowel disease. General study results and limits: Lower sharing of clonotypes with other individuals was seen in IBD patients than in healthy twins. This was most marked in patients showing signs of disease activity.

Turning to this clonotype: What it recognizes is unknown.

TCRdb reanalyzed the 5' RACE reads and collapses them to one entry per CDR3 protein, without DNA. Found here are some 400,000 distinct CDR3 sequences; the top ten clones hold 2% to 3%. The CDR3 contains 12 residues. Germline loops: CDR1 DFQATT, CDR2 SNEGSKA (reference sequence). The TCR sequence derives from a human donor with ulcerative colitis or Crohn's disease, or a healthy co-twin of an affected twin (not recorded which). The sample consisted of blood. The chain combines TRBV20-1 with TRBJ2-3. CDR3 loop: CSVGISADTQYF.